One and the same sample provided the 20 T cell receptor beta chains below, sequenced in a study of CD8 T cells in ankylosing spondylitis. Whole-study results and caveats: Several highly homologous variants made up a TCR beta motif, and this motif appeared characteristic of ankylosing spondylitis blood.

TCRdb redid the calling of the 5' RACE reads with MiXCR, one entry per CDR3 protein. The sample consists of roughly 700,000 distinct CDR3 sequences, 15% to 20% of them appearing once. Their antigen targets remain unknown. The sequenced material came from blood, either unsorted or a sorted T cell fraction (not recorded which). Source of these receptors: a male donor with ankylosing spondylitis.

The chain couples TRBV7-8 to TRBJ1-2; D gene unclear. CDR1 is SGHVS, CDR2 FQNEAQ, per germline. This CDR3 contains 17 residues. Trimming shortened V by 0 bases and J by 6 bases, and 20 bases separated the two germline ends. The CDR3 DNA reads TGTGCCAGCAGCTTAGCGGCCCCCGGGGAGTCCCACGATGGCTACACCTTC. Translating gives CASSLAAPGESHDGYTF. Full variable domain (remainder filled in from reference TRBV7-8 and TRBJ1-2): GAGVSQSPRYKVAKRGQDVALRCDPISGHVSLFWYQQALGQGPEFLTYFQNEAQLDKSGLPSDRFFAERPEGSVSTLKIQRTQQEDSAVYLCASSLAAPGESHDGYTFGSGTRLTVV.

The CDR3 DNA follows: TGTGCCAGCAGCGACCCTTCTAGCACAGATACGCAGTATTTT. This sequence encodes CASSDPSSTDTQYF. The rearrangement links TRBV7-3 to TRBJ2-3; the D is unclear. Germline CDR1 is SGHTA and CDR2 is FQGTGA. The CDR3 length is 14 residues. The germline V and J ends were trimmed by 5 bases and 0 bases, with 9 bases remaining between them.

The table lists this clonotype with a count of one. The gene calls are TRBV6-2 or TRBV6-3 and TRBJ2-1; maybe TRBD1 (6 bases). Germline CDR1 and CDR2: MNHEY and SVGEGT. Trimming pared 7 bases from V and 0 bases from J, leaving 13 bases between. The CDR3 length is 15 residues. The DNA for the CDR3 is TGTGCCAGCACCCAAGGACAGCCCTCCTACAATGAGCAGTTCTTC. It yields the protein CASTQGQPSYNEQFF.

The chain combines TRBV4-1 with TRBJ1-5; possibly TRBD1 for D (6 bases). Germline CDR1 is MGHRA and CDR2 is YSYEKL. V was trimmed by 0 bases and J by 5 bases, leaving 11 bases between them. This CDR3 region has 15 residues. The CDR3 here is CASSQDRGRDQPQHF. The CDR3 DNA follows: TGCGCCAGCAGCCAAGACAGGGGAAGGGATCAGCCCCAGCATTTT.

This chain connects TRBV12-3 or TRBV12-4 to TRBJ2-1, with 8 positions matching TRBD2. With 6 bases clipped from V and 9 bases from J, the junction kept 10 bases outside the gene matches. This CDR3 region has 14 residues. CDR3 DNA: TGTGCCAGCAGCCAAACTAGCGCGGGGGGTGAGCAGTTCTTC. Encoded protein: CASSQTSAGGEQFF.

The chain links TRBV20-1 to TRBJ2-3, with 9 nucleotides matching TRBD2. CDR3 length: 15 amino acids. The germline V gene encodes CDR1 DFQATT and CDR2 SNEGSKA (reference sequence). The junction had 5 bases not matched to a gene; V was cut back by 3 bases and J by 1 base. DNA of the CDR3: TGCAGTGCTAGTAGAACTAGCGGGCGCACAGATACGCAGTATTTT. Translated, it gives CSASRTSGRTDTQYF.

This chain links TRBV6-1 with TRBJ1-1; D is perhaps TRBD1 (5 bases). The V gene's germline CDR1 is MNHNS and CDR2 SASEGT. The CDR3 is 13 residues long. Trimming removed 6 bases from V and 4 bases from J, with 12 bases in between. The chain's CDR3 is CASRGDSFTEAFF. The CDR3 DNA sequence: TGTGCCAGCAGAGGAGACAGTTTCACTGAAGCTTTCTTT.

The chain recombines TRBV5-1 with TRBJ1-4; weak D call: TRBD1 (6 bases). V lost 1 base to trimming and J lost 2 bases, with 9 bases between them. This CDR3 region has 15 residues. CDR1 is SGHRS and CDR2 is YFSETQ in the germline V gene. The CDR3 sequence: CASSLTGQTNEKLFF. The CDR3 DNA is TGCGCCAGCAGCTTGACAGGACAGACTAATGAAAAACTGTTTTTT.

There are a few counts of this clonotype. The CDR3 here is CASSLQDRGLEQFF. Here the CDR3 DNA reads TGCGCCAGCAGCTTGCAGGACAGGGGGCTTGAGCAGTTCTTC. This rearrangement joins TRBV5-1 to TRBJ2-1, with 11 bases aligning to TRBD1. The V gene's germline CDR1 is SGHRS and CDR2 YFSETQ. The CDR3 is 14 residues long. The V gene end was trimmed by 1 base and the J gene end by 9 bases; junction bases not matched to a gene: 3.

This clonotype was detected a few times. J is TRBJ2-2 and V is TRBV5-1, with D perhaps TRBD2 (6 bases). The length of the CDR3 is 16 residues. Germline lookup yields CDR1 SGHRS and CDR2 YFSETQ. Trimming left V 4 bases short and J 2 bases short, with 15 bases between. CDR3 in amino acids: CASSATRAGNTGELFF. In DNA form, the CDR3 reads TGCGCCAGCAGCGCAACACGAGCGGGTAACACCGGGGAGCTGTTTTTT.

V and J are TRBV5-5 and TRBJ2-7; D remains unclear. This CDR3 is built from 12 residues. Germline V gene lookup returns CDR1 SGHKS and CDR2 YYEKEE (reference sequence). V lost 0 bases, J lost 6 bases, and 7 bases lay in between. The CDR3 protein is CASSLDGSEQYF. CDR3 bases: TGTGCCAGCAGCTTGGACGGGTCCGAGCAGTACTTC.

This clonotype has more than one count but fewer than ten. This rearrangement joins TRBV7-9 to TRBJ1-1; D remains ambiguous. CDR1 and CDR2 (germline): SEHNR, FQNEAQ (reference sequence). This CDR3 has 15 residues. Trimming removed 2 bases at V and 3 bases at J, with 13 bases between. This CDR3 is CASSLLDVSYTEAFF. CDR3 nucleotides: TGTGCCAGCAGCTTATTAGATGTATCGTACACTGAAGCTTTCTTT.

This clonotype was observed a handful of times. This sequence joins TRBV29-1 and TRBJ2-7; 7 positions agree with TRBD2. Unmatched junction bases numbered 10, after V lost 8 bases and J lost 6 bases. The CDR3 runs to 12 residues. Germline-derived CDR1 and CDR2 are SQVTM and ANQGSEA. CDR3 sequence: CSFHNGRFEQYF. CDR3 bases: TGCAGCTTCCACAACGGGAGGTTCGAGCAGTACTTC.

This chain joins TRBV4-1 and TRBJ1-3; no firm D call. Trimming removed 5 bases at V and 1 base at J, with 15 bases between. Germline assignment: CDR1 MGHRA and CDR2 YSYEKL. This CDR3 is built from 16 residues. The CDR3 spells CASSGLSGGSGNTIYF. Here the CDR3 DNA reads TGCGCCAGCAGCGGGCTATCGGGAGGGTCTGGAAACACCATATATTTT.

The count of this clonotype is one. The rearrangement links TRBV12-3 or TRBV12-4 to TRBJ2-7; D is unresolved. Deletions cut 4 bases from V and 3 bases from J, with 13 bases between. This CDR3 contains 14 residues. CDR3 in amino acids: CASSSGGVSYEQYF. The CDR3 nucleotides read TGTGCCAGCAGTTCCGGTGGAGTTAGCTACGAGCAGTACTTC.

The rearrangement uses TRBV10-3 and TRBJ2-2; 11 nucleotides agree with TRBD2. Germline trimming cut 6 bases from V and 0 bases from J; bases unmatched to any gene: 12. Germline V lookup: CDR1 ENHRY, CDR2 SYGVKD. The CDR3 sequence is 19 residues long. CDR3 loop: CAISKTGTSGPANTGELFF. The CDR3 DNA sequence: TGTGCCATCAGCAAGACCGGGACTAGCGGACCCGCGAACACCGGGGAGCTGTTTTTT.

This clonotype was seen at least ten times. The J gene is TRBJ2-3, the V gene TRBV20-1; 11 bases line up with TRBD2. The CDR3 runs 14 residues. The V and J ends lost 6 bases and 3 bases, in that order; junction bases with no gene match: 5. Looked up from germline, CDR1 is DFQATT and CDR2 is SNEGSKA (reference sequence). CDR3 region: CSAFSSGRTDTQYF. In DNA form, the CDR3 reads TGCAGTGCCTTCTCTAGCGGGAGGACAGATACGCAGTATTTT.

This clonotype was picked up a small number of times. The V call is TRBV28, the J call TRBJ1-5; TRBD1 might be the D (5 bases). Germline CDR1 MDHEN, CDR2 SYDVKM. V lost 8 bases and J 0 bases, leaving 11 bases between the germline ends. The CDR3 runs to 14 residues. As DNA, the CDR3 is TGTGCCAGCGGGGGGGATTATAGCAATCAGCCCCAGCATTTT. Protein product: CASGGDYSNQPQHF.

There are a few counts of this clonotype. The chain employs TRBV20-1 and TRBJ1-3; possibly TRBD1 for D (5 bases). The CDR3 is made up of 14 amino acids. Per germline, CDR1 DFQATT and CDR2 SNEGSKA (reference sequence). V shed 4 bases and J shed 2 bases, with 12 bases lying between them. This CDR3 is CSATQGTAGNTIYF. CDR3 DNA sequence: TGCAGTGCTACACAAGGGACGGCTGGAAACACCATATATTTT.

The chain employs TRBV9 and TRBJ2-5; D assignment may be TRBD1 or TRBD2 (5 bases each). The CDR3 is 15 amino acids. V was shortened by 2 bases and J by 4 bases, with 15 bases between the two germline ends. Germline-derived CDR1 and CDR2 are SGDLS and YYNGEE. Here the CDR3 reads CASSVRPGPLETQYF. Here the CDR3 DNA reads TGTGCCAGCAGCGTTCGACCGGGACCATTAGAGACCCAGTACTTC.